Sequencing of this T cell receptor (beta chain) was carried out in a study of shared clonotypes between healthy human individuals. General study results and limits: Larger estimated richness was generally seen in naive subsets than in memory subsets. Researchers sampled only blood; tissue repertoires likely differ.

The data were produced by immunoSEQ multiplex PCR, yet TCRdb's version contains in-frame clones alone and is incomplete. The sample shows 300,000 to 400,000 clones, about 74% of them seen only once. The V gene lost 3 bases and the J gene lost 5 bases, with 16 bases spanning the gap. CDR1 is GTSNPN, CDR2 SVGIG, per germline (reference sequence). The length of the CDR3 is 15 residues. Comment on this clone: The antigen is undetermined.

The TCR sequence derives from a man aged 30 to 39 in good health. The sequenced sample was memory CD4+ T cells sorted from blood. Subset: CD45RA-negative fraction. The chain couples TRBV30 to TRBJ2-2, with a possible D match to TRBD1 (5 bases). CDR3 coding DNA: TGTGCCTGGAGCCAGGGTTTGCTATTGACCGGGGAGCTGTTTTTT. It yields the protein CAWSQGLLLTGELFF. The full variable domain, its missing parts supplied by reference TRBV30 and TRBJ2-2, is SQTIHQWPATLVQPVGSPLSLECTVEGTSNPNLYWYRQAAGRGLQLLFYSVGIGQISSEVPQNLSASRPQDRQFILSSKKLLLSDSGFYLCAWSQGLLLTGELFFGEGSRLTVL.